A single sample gave rise to the 25 T cell receptor beta chains below, sequenced in a study of blood T cell repertoires in COVID-19. Libraries were prepared by immunoSEQ multiplex PCR; TCRdb keeps only in-frame clonotypes and omits some of them. The sample has some 100,000 clones; about 89% are singletons. The sample was peripheral blood. The receptors stem from a woman in her 30s with acute or convalescent COVID-19.

Regarding this clone: One junction end does not reproduce the germline sequence, and a read error may be involved. This sequence joins TRBV12-3 or TRBV12-4 and TRBJ1-2, with D possibly being TRBD1 (5 bases). The CDR3 runs to 13 residues. CDR3 sequence: CANSLGRVAGYTF. DNA of the CDR3: TGTGCCAACAGTTTAGGCAGGGTTGCGGGCTACACCTTC.

This clone was counted between two and nine times. The CDR3 region is CAISEIVDETYPTYEQYF. CDR3 nucleotide sequence: TGTGCCATCAGTGAAATCGTCGATGAGACTTACCCTACCTACGAGCAGTACTTC. This rearrangement joins TRBV10-3 to TRBJ2-7; D is unclear. The CDR3 is 18 amino acids. The germline CDR1 and CDR2 sequences are ENHRY and SYGVKD. The V end was cut by 3 bases, the J end by 2 bases, with 23 bases between.

This clone was seen only a few times. This sequence joins TRBV5-1 and TRBJ2-3; tentatively, D is TRBD2 (5 bases). V lost 4 bases and J lost 5, with 14 bases in between. This CDR3 has 14 residues. Germline V gene sequence: CDR1 SGHRS, CDR2 YFSETQ. The CDR3 DNA is TGCGCCAGCAGCGTATCTCGGGGAGAAGATACGCAGTATTTT. Translating gives CASSVSRGEDTQYF.

V and J are TRBV6-5 and TRBJ1-2; 7 bases line up with TRBD1. The CDR3 totals 14 residues. The germline V gene encodes CDR1 MNHEY and CDR2 SVGAGI. V shed 4 bases, J shed 2 bases, and the junction held 4 bases outside the gene matches. In DNA, the CDR3 is TGTGCCAGCAGTTTCGACAGGGCCAACTATGGCTACACCTTC. Its protein product is CASSFDRANYGYTF.

The V gene is TRBV2, the J gene TRBJ2-2, with TRBD1 matching 7 bases. The CDR3 runs to 14 residues. V lost 8 bases, J lost 3 bases, and 6 bases stayed unmatched. Germline CDR1 and CDR2: SNHLY and FYNNEI. CDR3: CASLETGYTGELFF. DNA for the CDR3: TGTGCCAGCCTTGAGACAGGGTACACCGGGGAGCTGTTTTTT.

The table lists this clone with a count of one. The V and J genes are TRBV27 and TRBJ1-1, with 7 bases fitting TRBD1. The CDR3 runs 12 residues. The germline V gene encodes CDR1 MNHEY and CDR2 SMNVEV (reference sequence). The V segment lost 7 bases and the J segment 12 bases; nucleotides outside the gene matches: 11. CDR3 region: CASMGGRGLTFF. CDR3 nucleotides: TGTGCCAGCATGGGGGGCAGGGGGTTGACTTTCTTT.

Turning to this clone: A read error may account for a junction end that differs from germline. The chain is built from TRBV11-3 and TRBJ1-3; D ambiguous. Germline CDR1 reads SGHNT; CDR2 reads YENEEA. The CDR3 is 14 residues long. CDR3 protein: CASSIGDPAGRLFF. CDR3 DNA: TGTGCCAGCAGCATTGGCGATCCCGCTGGGAGGTTATTTTTT.

The CDR3 sequence is CASTRPGGEQFF. DNA for the CDR3: TGTGCCAGCACAAGACCGGGGGGTGAGCAGTTCTTC. The genes are TRBV7-3 and TRBJ2-1; 7 bases fit TRBD2. Germline V gene data show CDR1 as SGHTA and CDR2 as FQGTGA. This CDR3 comprises 12 residues. Unmatched junction bases numbered 6, after V lost 7 bases and J lost 9 bases.

This chain uses TRBV9 with TRBJ2-2, with D unclear. V lost 0 bases, J lost 1 base, and 4 bases lay in between. This CDR3 has 14 residues. Germline V gene lookup returns CDR1 SGDLS and CDR2 YYNGEE. The CDR3 loop reads CASSVDKNTGELFF. The CDR3 coding sequence is TGTGCCAGCAGCGTAGACAAGAACACCGGGGAGCTGTTTTTT.

Only a few counts were recorded for this clone. The chain is built from TRBV5-1 and TRBJ2-7; 9 nucleotides match TRBD1. The CDR3 sequence is 13 residues long. Germline values: CDR1 SGHRS, CDR2 YFSETQ. V lost 3 bases and J lost 4; bases outside the gene matches: 2. The CDR3 region has the DNA TGCGCCAGCAGCTACGGACAGGGGTACGAGCAGTACTTC. Translated, it gives CASSYGQGYEQYF.

The genes are TRBV27 and TRBJ2-5; TRBD2 matches at 8 bases. CDR3 length: 16 residues. The germline V gene has CDR1 MNHEY and CDR2 SMNVEV (reference sequence). V gave up 0 bases and J gave up 6 bases; unmatched junction bases: 9. This chain's CDR3 is CASSLSNPSGSKTQYF. The CDR3 DNA reads as TGTGCCAGCAGTTTATCAAATCCTAGCGGGTCGAAGACCCAGTACTTC.

This clone was detected once. The rearrangement links TRBV5-1 to TRBJ2-1; 9 bases match TRBD2. Trimming at V came to 2 bases and at J to 9 bases, leaving 12 bases not matched to a gene. The germline CDR1 and CDR2 sequences are SGHRS and YFSETQ. The CDR3 is 16 amino acids. Here the CDR3 reads CASSLGVAGGPGEQFF. Here the CDR3 DNA reads TGCGCCAGCAGCTTAGGGGTTGCGGGGGGGCCTGGTGAGCAGTTCTTC.

The chain uses TRBV6-5 and TRBJ1-4, with 7 bases identical to TRBD1. The J segment lost 8 bases and the V segment lost 0 bases, leaving 9 bases of the junction unmatched. Germline loops: CDR1 MNHEY, CDR2 SVGAGI. The length of the CDR3 is 16 residues. CDR3 in amino acids: CASSYSSSGGEEKLFF. The CDR3 DNA is TGTGCCAGCAGTTACTCGTCGTCAGGGGGAGAGGAAAAACTGTTTTTT.

The gene calls are TRBV28 and TRBJ1-5; 10 bases align to TRBD1. The germline CDR1 and CDR2 sequences are MDHEN and SYDVKM. The CDR3 length is 16 residues. V shed 7 bases and J 2 bases; nucleotides not matched to a gene: 8. This CDR3 reads CASTLLGQGGNQPQHF. CDR3 bases: TGTGCCAGCACCCTTTTAGGACAGGGGGGCAATCAGCCCCAGCATTTT.

This sequence joins TRBV6-1 and TRBJ1-2; a weak D match, TRBD1 (5 bases). Germline values: CDR1 MNHNS, CDR2 SASEGT. With 3 bases removed from V and 4 bases from J, the gap between germline ends came to 12 bases. The CDR3 length is 14 residues. CDR3 region: CASSDRGGSYGYTF. The CDR3 DNA is TGTGCCAGCAGTGATAGGGGCGGGAGCTATGGCTACACCTTC.

This clone was counted a few times. The CDR3 loop is CASSPEDRVGQPQHF. The CDR3 nucleotides are TGTGCCAGCAGCCCGGAGGACAGGGTCGGGCAGCCCCAGCATTTT. This chain connects TRBV9 to TRBJ1-5; TRBD1 aligns across 8 bases. The CDR3 extends over 15 amino acids. CDR1 and CDR2 (germline): SGDLS, YYNGEE. The V segment lost 4 bases and the J segment 7 bases; nucleotides outside the gene matches: 10.

The chain carries TRBV7-6 and TRBJ1-1, with a possible D match to TRBD1 (6 bases). CDR3 size: 15 residues. Germline V lookup: CDR1 SGHVS, CDR2 FNYEAQ. Trimming removed 3 bases from V and 0 bases from J, with 11 bases in between. This chain's CDR3 is CASSLFTGMNTEAFF. CDR3 sequence (DNA): TGTGCCAGCAGCTTGTTTACAGGGATGAACACTGAAGCTTTCTTT.

This rearrangement joins TRBV6-5 to TRBJ1-2, with D maybe TRBD1 (6 bases). Germline assignment: CDR1 MNHEY and CDR2 SVGAGI. V was clipped by 6 bases and J by 2 bases, with 10 bases between them. This CDR3 region has 13 residues. The CDR3 is CASSWDINYGYTF. The DNA for the CDR3 is TGTGCCAGCAGCTGGGACATAAACTATGGCTACACCTTC.

The rearrangement joins TRBV5-6 to TRBJ1-1; no reliable D call. Germline lookup yields CDR1 SGHDT and CDR2 YYEEEE. The CDR3 spans 14 residues. V lost 4 bases and J lost 3, with 13 bases in between. CDR3 residues: CASSPRSRDTEAFF. The CDR3 bases are TGTGCCAGCAGCCCGCGTTCGAGGGACACTGAAGCTTTCTTT.

V is TRBV6-6 and J is TRBJ2-7; 7 bases map to TRBD1. The CDR3 totals 12 residues. V shed 8 bases, J shed 5 bases, and the junction held 6 bases outside the gene matches. The germline V gene encodes CDR1 MNHNY and CDR2 SVGAGI (reference sequence). CDR3 coding DNA: TGTGCCAGCTCCCTGGGGACAGACGAGCAGTACTTC. This gives the protein CASSLGTDEQYF.

The chain couples TRBV4-1 to TRBJ1-2; D is ambiguous. Germline CDR1 is MGHRA and CDR2 is YSYEKL. V lost 5 bases and J lost 4, with 11 bases in between. CDR3 length: 13 amino acids. The CDR3 loop is CASSTRELYGYTF. The DNA of the CDR3 is TGCGCCAGCAGCACGCGGGAGCTCTATGGCTACACCTTC.

The genes are TRBV19 and TRBJ1-6; D possibly corresponds to TRBD1 (6 bases). The CDR3 is made up of 15 amino acids. The V end was cut by 5 bases, the J end by 9 bases, with 17 bases between. The germline gives CDR1 LNHDA, CDR2 SQIVND (reference sequence). As DNA, the CDR3 is TGTGCCAGTAGTGCCTGGACAGCCCGAGGTTCACCCCTCCACTTT. Encoded protein: CASSAWTARGSPLHF.

This clone was detected only a few times. CDR3 residues: CASSQATGDSYEQYF. The CDR3 nucleotides read TGCGCCAGCAGCCAAGCTACAGGGGATTCCTACGAGCAGTACTTC. The rearrangement joins TRBV4-1 to TRBJ2-7, with 7 positions matching TRBD1. The J segment lost 1 base and the V segment lost 1 base, leaving 4 bases of the junction unmatched. In germline, CDR1 is MGHRA, CDR2 YSYEKL. The length of the CDR3 is 15 residues.

This clone was picked up one time. This chain uses TRBV5-6 with TRBJ2-3; the match to TRBD2 covers 12 bases. The CDR3 runs 16 residues. The trim removed 4 bases at V and 1 base at J, leaving 4 bases unmatched. From germline, CDR1 is SGHDT and CDR2 YYEEEE. The CDR3 loop reads CASSRRTSGGTDTQYF. The CDR3, as DNA: TGTGCCAGCAGCCGACGGACTAGCGGGGGCACAGATACGCAGTATTTT.

The chain combines TRBV5-1 with TRBJ2-7, with TRBD1 as a possible D gene (7 bases). This CDR3 contains 15 residues. Trimming removed 0 bases from V and 2 bases from J, with 12 bases in between. Germline V gene data show CDR1 as SGHRS and CDR2 as YFSETQ. The CDR3 DNA reads TGCGCCAGCAGCTTGGGCGGGACAGCTACCTACGAGCAGTACTTC. Its translation: CASSLGGTATYEQYF.